This record looks at one T cell receptor (beta chain) sequence and its context. Its antigen is undetermined. The method was immunoSEQ multiplex PCR; TCRdb's version includes in-frame clones alone and lacks a portion of them. This sample has about 130,000 clones, with 94% found just once. These data originate in a study of T cell responses to AZD1222 COVID-19 vaccine. Study background: Timing groups of about 4 and about 12 weeks for second doses were pooled. Study-wide results and limits: The span of vaccine-associated CD4 TCRs extended across spike, with dominance at 160-218 and 743-854. Nearly half of spike-specific TCRs reportedly go after variant regions that carry no mutations. Females outnumbered males among donors, who were mostly white British; clonal diversity was possibly underestimated.

The CDR3 is made up of 15 amino acids. Trimming took 4 bases from V and 2 from J, leaving 14 bases between them. The germline gives CDR1 MDHEN, CDR2 SYDVKM. The origin of this receptor is an adult in good health. This specimen was peripheral blood, taken on day 0 of AZD1222 vaccination. The chain employs TRBV28 and TRBJ2-5, with D possibly being TRBD2 (7 bases). For the CDR3, the DNA is TGTGCCAGCAGTTCCTCCGGGGGGCCACAAGAGACCCAGTACTTC. Translation gives CASSSSGGPQETQYF. Full variable domain (remainder filled in from reference TRBV28 and TRBJ2-5): DVKVTQSSRYLVKRTGEKVFLECVQDMDHENMFWYRQDPGLGLRLIYFSYDVKMKEKGDIPEGYSVSREKKERFSLILESASTNQTSMYLCASSSSGGPQETQYFGPGTRLLVL.